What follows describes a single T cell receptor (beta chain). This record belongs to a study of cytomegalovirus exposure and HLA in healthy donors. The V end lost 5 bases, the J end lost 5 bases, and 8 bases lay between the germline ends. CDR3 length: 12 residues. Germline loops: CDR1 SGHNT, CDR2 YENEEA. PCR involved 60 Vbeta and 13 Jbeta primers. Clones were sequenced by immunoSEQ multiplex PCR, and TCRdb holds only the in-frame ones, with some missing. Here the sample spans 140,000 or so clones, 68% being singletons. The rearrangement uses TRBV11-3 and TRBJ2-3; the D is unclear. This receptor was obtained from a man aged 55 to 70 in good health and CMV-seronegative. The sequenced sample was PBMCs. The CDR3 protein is CASSLSGDTQYF. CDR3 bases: TGTGCCAGCAGCCTTAGTGGAGATACGCAGTATTTT.